This T cell receptor beta chain is from a study of T cell repertoires in cytomegalovirus infection. Study results and limitations: Predominance within the ex vivo response was attributable to HLA-C-restricted CMV-specific TCR beta clonotypes.

This clonotype appeared many times. Its target is not known. TCRdb re-called the reads through MiXCR, storing one row per CDR3 protein. This table has a few hundred thousand distinct CDR3 sequences, 15% to 20% appearing once. The CDR3 is 13 residues long. V shed 5 bases and J shed 0 bases, with 5 bases lying between them. Germline CDR1 SGHTA, CDR2 FQGNSA. The sample taken for sequencing was PBMCs. The genes are TRBV7-2 and TRBJ1-5, with D unclear. This receptor was taken from a human donor in good health (CMV status not recorded). Some clones in this sample may be carry-over from other donors' samples. The CDR3 loop reads CASSTHSNQPQHF. CDR3 in DNA: TGTGCCAGCAGCACCCATAGCAATCAGCCCCAGCATTTT.